The 5 T cell receptor beta chains in this list originate from one sample, sequenced in a study of blood T cells in healthy people across ages. Sample-barcoded 5' priming and a J-beta primer mix drove a second PCR of about 6 to 11 cycles. TCRdb processed the 5' RACE reads anew with MiXCR; each CDR3 protein has one entry. The table has around 1,800,000 distinct CDR3 sequences, about two fifths seen once. Sequenced input: blood. Receptors originate from a human donor in good health.

Ten or more counts support this clonotype. J is TRBJ1-2 and V is TRBV18; D is unresolved. Per the germline V gene, CDR1 is KGHSH and CDR2 is LQKENI. CDR3 length equals 12 residues. The V and J ends lost 4 bases and 5 bases respectively, with 8 bases between them. DNA for the CDR3: TGTGCCAGCTCACAAACAGCGTATGGCTACACCTTC. Its protein is CASSQTAYGYTF.

This clonotype has at least ten counts. V usage is TRBV28 and J usage is TRBJ2-7; D is unclear. CDR1 and CDR2 (germline): MDHEN, SYDVKM. V was shortened by 3 bases and J by 2 bases, with 8 bases between the two germline ends. This CDR3 comprises 13 residues. This CDR3 reads CASSFDGAYEQYF. The CDR3 nucleotides are TGTGCCAGCAGTTTCGACGGAGCCTACGAGCAGTACTTC.

The chain employs TRBV27 and TRBJ1-4; no clear D gene. V lost 6 bases to trimming and J lost 3 bases, with 11 bases between them. The CDR3 spans 14 residues. Germline V CDR1 and CDR2: MNHEY, SMNVEV (reference sequence). The CDR3 DNA reads as TGTGCCAGCAGGACGGGAGGAGCTAATGAAAAACTGTTTTTT. Protein: CASRTGGANEKLFF. Looking up the rest from reference TRBV27 and TRBJ1-4 gives the full variable domain: EAQVTQNPRYLITVTGKKLTVTCSQNMNHEYMSWYRQDPGLGLRQIYYSMNVEVTDKGDVPEGYKVSRKEKRNFPLILESPSPNQTSLYFCASRTGGANEKLFFGSGTQLSVL.

This chain links TRBV20-1 with TRBJ2-5; tentative D call: TRBD2 (5 bases). V was cut by 1 base and J by 2 bases, with 11 bases left in between. There are 14 residues in the CDR3. In germline, CDR1 is DFQATT, CDR2 SNEGSKA (reference sequence). The CDR3 DNA reads TGCAGTGCTAGAGTGGTGGGAGTACAAGAGACCCAGTACTTC. Translating gives CSARVVGVQETQYF.

This clonotype was observed a handful of times. The chain has TRBV12-5 and TRBJ2-1; no definite D call. This CDR3 spans 16 amino acids. CDR1 and CDR2 from the germline V gene are LGHNT and FRNRAP. The V gene lost 0 bases and the J gene lost 3 bases, with 12 bases spanning the gap. In nucleotides, the CDR3 is TGTGCTAGTGGTTTGGTACAGTGGCCGAGCTACAATGAGCAGTTCTTC. Translation: CASGLVQWPSYNEQFF. Based on the CDR3 plus reference TRBV12-5 and TRBJ2-1, the full variable domain is DARVTQTPRHKVTEMGQEVTMRCQPILGHNTVFWYRQTMMQGLELLAYFRNRAPLDDSGMPKDRFSAEMPDATLATLKIQPSEPRDSAVYFCASGLVQWPSYNEQFFGPGTRLTVL.